The clone carrying this T cell receptor (beta chain) was counted between two and nine times. The data are from a study of blood T cell repertoires in COVID-19. Sequenced by immunoSEQ multiplex PCR; TCRdb stores in-frame clones only, minus some. The sample has fewer than 200,000 clones, about four fifths seen once. Participants, roughly 18 to 90 years old, spanned 25 or so US areas. CDR3 size: 16 residues. The germline gives CDR1 LGHNT, CDR2 FRNRAP. V trimming: 1 base; J trimming: 8 bases; junction bases outside the gene matches: 11. The material sequenced was PBMCs or T cells enriched from blood (not recorded which). This TCR was recovered from a man aged 50 to 60 who had recovered from COVID-19. The rearrangement joins TRBV12-5 to TRBJ2-1, with 7 bases fitting TRBD1. In nucleotides, the CDR3 is TGTGCTAGTGGTTTGGGACAAGGGACAGATTCAGATGAGCAGTTCTTC. The encoded protein is CASGLGQGTDSDEQFF.